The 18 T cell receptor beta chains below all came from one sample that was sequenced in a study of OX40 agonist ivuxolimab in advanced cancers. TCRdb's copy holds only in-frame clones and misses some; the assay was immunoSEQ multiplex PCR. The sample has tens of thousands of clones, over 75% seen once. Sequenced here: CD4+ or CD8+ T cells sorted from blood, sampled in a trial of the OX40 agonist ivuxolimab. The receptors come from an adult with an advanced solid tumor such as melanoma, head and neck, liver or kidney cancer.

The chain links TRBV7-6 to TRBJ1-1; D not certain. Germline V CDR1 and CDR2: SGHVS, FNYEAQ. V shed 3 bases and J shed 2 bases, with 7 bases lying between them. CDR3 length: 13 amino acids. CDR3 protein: CASSFGPNTEAFF. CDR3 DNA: TGTGCCAGCAGCTTTGGGCCAAACACTGAAGCTTTCTTT. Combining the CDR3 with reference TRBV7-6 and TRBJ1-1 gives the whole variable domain GAGVSQSPRYKVTKRGQDVALRCDPISGHVSLYWYRQALGQGPEFLTYFNYEAQQDKSGLPNDRFSAERPEGSISTLTIQRTEQRDSAMYRCASSFGPNTEAFFGQGTRLTVV.

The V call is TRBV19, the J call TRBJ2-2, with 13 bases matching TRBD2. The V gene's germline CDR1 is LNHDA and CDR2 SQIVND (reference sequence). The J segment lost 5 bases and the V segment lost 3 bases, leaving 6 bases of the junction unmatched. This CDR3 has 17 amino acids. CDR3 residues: CASSIGGLAGSTGELFF. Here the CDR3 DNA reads TGTGCCAGTAGTATTGGGGGACTAGCGGGGTCTACCGGGGAGCTGTTTTTT.

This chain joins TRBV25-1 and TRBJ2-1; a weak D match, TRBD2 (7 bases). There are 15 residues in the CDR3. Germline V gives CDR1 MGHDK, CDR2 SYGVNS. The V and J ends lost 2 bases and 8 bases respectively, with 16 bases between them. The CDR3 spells CASSEMRGGRDEQFF. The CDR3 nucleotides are TGTGCCAGCAGTGAAATGAGGGGGGGGAGGGATGAGCAGTTCTTC.

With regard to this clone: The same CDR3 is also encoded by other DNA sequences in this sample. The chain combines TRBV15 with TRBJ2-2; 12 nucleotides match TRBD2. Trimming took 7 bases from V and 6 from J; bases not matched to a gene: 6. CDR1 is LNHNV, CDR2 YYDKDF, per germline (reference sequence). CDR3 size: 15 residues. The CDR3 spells CATTSSGGAAGELFF. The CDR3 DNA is TGTGCCACCACGTCTAGCGGGGGGGCCGCCGGGGAGCTGTTTTTT.

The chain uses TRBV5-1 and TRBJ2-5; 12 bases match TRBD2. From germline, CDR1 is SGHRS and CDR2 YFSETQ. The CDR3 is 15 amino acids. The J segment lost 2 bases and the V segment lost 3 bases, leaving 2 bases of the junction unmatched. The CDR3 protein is CASSSLAGGQETQYF. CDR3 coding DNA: TGCGCCAGCAGCTCCCTAGCGGGGGGGCAAGAGACCCAGTACTTC.

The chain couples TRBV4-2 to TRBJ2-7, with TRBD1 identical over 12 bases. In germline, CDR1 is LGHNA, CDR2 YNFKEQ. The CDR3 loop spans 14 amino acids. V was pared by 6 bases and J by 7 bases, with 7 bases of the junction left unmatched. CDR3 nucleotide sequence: TGTGCCAGCAGTTACGGGACAGGGGGCAGAGAGCAGTACGTC. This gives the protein CASSYGTGGREQYV.

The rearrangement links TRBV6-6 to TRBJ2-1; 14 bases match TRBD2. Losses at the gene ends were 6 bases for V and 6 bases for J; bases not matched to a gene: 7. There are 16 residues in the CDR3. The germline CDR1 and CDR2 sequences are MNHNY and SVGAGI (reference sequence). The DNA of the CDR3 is TGTGCCAGCAGCTCGGCAGGACTAGCGGGAGGCAATGAGCAGTTCTTC. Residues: CASSSAGLAGGNEQFF.

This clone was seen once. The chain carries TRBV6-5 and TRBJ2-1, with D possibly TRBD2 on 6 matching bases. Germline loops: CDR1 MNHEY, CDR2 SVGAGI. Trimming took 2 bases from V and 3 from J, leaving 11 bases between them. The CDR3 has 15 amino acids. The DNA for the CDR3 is TGTGCCAGCAGTTACGCGGGGACCCGCTACAATGAGCAGTTCTTC. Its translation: CASSYAGTRYNEQFF.

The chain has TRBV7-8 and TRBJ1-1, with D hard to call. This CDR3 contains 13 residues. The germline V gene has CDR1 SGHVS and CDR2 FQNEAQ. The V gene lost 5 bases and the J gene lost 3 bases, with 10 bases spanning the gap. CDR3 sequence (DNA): TGTGCCAGCAGCCGGCAGGAGTACACTGAAGCTTTCTTT. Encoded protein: CASSRQEYTEAFF.

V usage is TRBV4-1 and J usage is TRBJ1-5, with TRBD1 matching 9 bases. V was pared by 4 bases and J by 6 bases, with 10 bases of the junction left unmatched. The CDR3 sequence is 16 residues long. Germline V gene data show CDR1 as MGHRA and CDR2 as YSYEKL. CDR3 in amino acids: CASSLGDRARGQPQHF. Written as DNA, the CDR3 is TGCGCCAGCAGCCTAGGGGACAGGGCAAGAGGTCAGCCCCAGCATTTT.

CDR3 DNA sequence: TGTGCCAGCTCACCGGACACAGATTTCAATCAGCCCCAGCATTTT. Protein sequence: CASSPDTDFNQPQHF. The rearrangement uses TRBV18 and TRBJ1-5, with D perhaps TRBD1 (5 bases). The CDR3 spans 15 residues. V was cut by 3 bases and J by 3 bases, with 12 bases left in between. In germline, CDR1 is KGHSH, CDR2 LQKENI.

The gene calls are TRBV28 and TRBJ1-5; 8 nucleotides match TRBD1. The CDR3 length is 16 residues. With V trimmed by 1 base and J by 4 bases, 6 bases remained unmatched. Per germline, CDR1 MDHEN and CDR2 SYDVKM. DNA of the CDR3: TGTGCCAGCAGTTTATATGCGGGGACAGGAAATCAGCCCCAGCATTTT. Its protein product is CASSLYAGTGNQPQHF.

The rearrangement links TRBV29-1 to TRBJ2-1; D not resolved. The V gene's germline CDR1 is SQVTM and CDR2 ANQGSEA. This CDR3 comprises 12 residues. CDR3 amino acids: CSSASGRNEQFF. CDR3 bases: TGCAGTTCGGCATCAGGCCGGAATGAGCAGTTCTTC.

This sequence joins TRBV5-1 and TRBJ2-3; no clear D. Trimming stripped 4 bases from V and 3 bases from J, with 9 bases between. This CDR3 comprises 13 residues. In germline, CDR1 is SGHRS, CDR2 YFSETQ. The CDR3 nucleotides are TGCGCCAGCAGCCCCACTGGGACAGATACGCAGTATTTT. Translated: CASSPTGTDTQYF.

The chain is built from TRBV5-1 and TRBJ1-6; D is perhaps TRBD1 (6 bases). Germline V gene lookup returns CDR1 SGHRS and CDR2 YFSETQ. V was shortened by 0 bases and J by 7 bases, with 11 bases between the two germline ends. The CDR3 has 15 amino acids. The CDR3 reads CASSLGQGFNSPLHF. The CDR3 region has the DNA TGCGCCAGCAGCTTGGGGCAGGGGTTCAATTCACCCCTCCACTTT.

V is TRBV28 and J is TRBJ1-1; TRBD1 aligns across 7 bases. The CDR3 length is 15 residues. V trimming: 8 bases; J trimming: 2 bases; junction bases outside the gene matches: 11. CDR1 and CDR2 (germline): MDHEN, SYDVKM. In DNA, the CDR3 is TGTGCCAGCGGCGGGGCTCGACAGGGAAACACTGAAGCTTTCTTT. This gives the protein CASGGARQGNTEAFF.

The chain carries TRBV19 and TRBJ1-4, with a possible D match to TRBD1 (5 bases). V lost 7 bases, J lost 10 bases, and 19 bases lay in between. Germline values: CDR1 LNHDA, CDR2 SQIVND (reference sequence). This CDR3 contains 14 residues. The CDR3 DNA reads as TGTGCCAGTACTGGGGGTGCGGATAAACGAAAACTGTTTTTT. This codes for CASTGGADKRKLFF.

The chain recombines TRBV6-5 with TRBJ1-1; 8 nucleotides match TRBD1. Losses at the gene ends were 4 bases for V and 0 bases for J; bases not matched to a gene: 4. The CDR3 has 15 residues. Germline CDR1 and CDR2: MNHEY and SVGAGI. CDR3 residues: CASSLDRVMNTEAFF. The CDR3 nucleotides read TGTGCCAGCAGTTTGGACAGGGTGATGAACACTGAAGCTTTCTTT.